Sequencing of this T cell receptor (beta chain) was carried out in a study of glioma-infiltrating T cells listed by TCRdb under 2016. For the wider study: Low-grade gliomas were WHO grade II oligodendrogliomas or astrocytomas, and glioblastomas were WHO grade IV tumors sampled at initial rather than recurrent diagnosis. Glioma patients received dexamethasone for six or fewer days before surgery. The sequencing target for blood libraries was roughly 4- to 10-fold coverage of about a million peripheral T cells. The study sequenced TCR alpha- and beta-chain repertoires from glioma tissue, from non-neoplastic brain tissue and from matched peripheral blood mononuclear cells. To measure divergence between tissue and blood T-cell populations, each tissue-infiltrating repertoire was compared with the peripheral blood repertoire of the same patient. The paired cohort was made up of three low-grade glioma patients, 8 or 9 primary glioblastoma patients and three non-glioma patients who contributed non-neoplastic brain tissue.

The paper's findings and limits, for the study overall: Group comparisons rested on small numbers: three non-neoplastic, three low-grade glioma and 7 or 8 glioblastoma patients. VJ-independent divergence between tissue and blood was found to be below expectation in non-neoplastic patients but above expectation in all gliomas, particularly low-grade gliomas. Patients with low tissue-blood divergence were marked by a signature set of shared blood CDR3 motifs, and that set was depleted in highly divergent patients. Very few CDR3 sequences were found to be shared between tissue and blood, and this scarcity was attributed to high CDR3 diversity and limited sampling.

As for this clonotype: The antigen this receptor binds is unknown. This sequence may be a read error, since a much larger clone differs from it by one base.

Immediately after resection, surgical brain or tumor specimens were cryofrozen in liquid nitrogen, with peripheral blood cells collected concurrently. The iRepertoire nested amplicon-rescue multiplex PCR (arm-PCR) platform was used to amplify TCR alpha and beta CDR3 regions from RNA. For one-step reverse transcription and amplification, roughly 85-400 ng of tissue mRNA or PBMC total RNA was used as input. Following bead purification, Illumina adapters were added by a secondary multiplex PCR, and libraries between 200 and 400 bp were gel-purified. The libraries contained internal 6-nucleotide barcodes that were used for demultiplexing. Sequencing of libraries was performed on an Illumina MiSeq with 2x220 or 2x250 nucleotide paired-end reads. The authors' pipeline ran thus. Paired reads were merged using FLASH 1.2.11 and were aligned to the GRCh37 human genome using BWA-MEM, after which TRA and TRB reads were extracted. An IMGT-derived reference of cassette sequences and CDR3 motifs, with pseudogenes included, was used for V and J assignment. Reads were translated in three frames, and productive CDR3s were defined as those with a C...FGXG motif and no stop codons. Unique combinations of V-J cassette pair and CDR3 amino acid sequence were defined as clonotypes. Reads were filtered by Hamming distance, thresholded by each sample's sequence error rate in mapped regions. TCRdb reprocessed the public reads (quality trimming at Q25 with fastp, clone calling with MiXCR) and kept in-frame beta chains. Every distinct CDR3 protein forms one entry, paired with its most common genes and DNA. The V and J calls follow TCRdb's processing rather than the paper's. A total of more than 300,000 distinct CDR3 sequences appear in this sample, 41% of them only once. The top ten clonotypes cover approximately 12% of the sample.

The CDR3 numbers 15 residues from cysteine through phenylalanine. Left in the record is the CDR3 DNA by itself, 45 bases read in frame from the first base. The germline V gene encodes CDR1 MNHEY and CDR2 SMNVEV (reference sequence). The specimen was glioma tissue, nonneoplastic brain tissue, or PBMCs (not recorded which). This sequence uses TRBV27 and TRBJ2-3; 9 central nucleotides agree with TRBD2. This sequence was found in a human donor with low-grade glioma or glioblastoma, undergoing nonglioma brain surgery, or in good health (not recorded which). The CDR3 amino acid sequence is: CASSSSGIGTDSQYF. The DNA reads TGTGCCAGCAGTTCTAGCGGGATAGGCACAGATTCGCAGTATTTT.